This note documents a single T cell receptor beta chain sequence. This clonotype has more than one count but fewer than ten. It has no known antigen specificity. One base away there is no much larger clone; base qualities are not given. These data come from a study of post-analysis software for immune sequencing data (dated by TCRdb to the mid-2010s). Turning to the overall study: Relapsing-remitting, secondary progressive and progressive-relapsing multiple sclerosis were recorded as disease courses, and subtype annotation was lacking for some patients. The patient repertoires were compared against 10 to 12 previously published healthy control repertoires obtained from donors aged roughly 6 to 28 years. A subset of samples was prepared in parallel using single-end sample barcoding, then pooled and co-amplified after Illumina adapter ligation. What the research found in general, with its limitations: The multiple sclerosis patient group was slightly younger than the control group. Multiple sclerosis patients had significantly lower normalized Chao1 diversity than controls, a result that suggests substantial peripheral T-cell clonal expansion. Direct clustering with F measure revealed strong co-clustering of samples prepared in the same batch, which led to a batch-effect correction. Roughly 5 TRBV segments, including TRBV5-6, TRBV5-1 and TRBV20-1, were significantly more frequent in patients than controls.

To demonstrate the VDJtools post-analysis software, the study profiled TCR beta repertoires from the peripheral blood of around 13 young patients with multiple sclerosis. The patients with multiple sclerosis were children and adolescents between 6 and 15 years of age. Library preparation employed PCR. TCRdb names Illumina HiSeq 2500 as the instrument used. To reduce PCR and sequencing biases, unique molecular identifiers were built into the TCR beta cDNA libraries. Approximately 500,000 cDNA molecules were obtained for every 1 to 10 million input T cells, so each molecule roughly corresponded to one T cell. The same protocol used for the earlier healthy control dataset was applied to prepare and sequence the patient libraries. Samples belonging to the same batch were prepared together, multiplexed and sequenced on a shared HiSeq lane. Per the authors' processing: MIGEC was used to process the raw barcoded reads, and molecular identifier groups with only a single read were discarded before consensus assembly and CDR3 extraction. Clonotype tables were post-analysed with VDJtools, and diversity was normalized by down-sampling all datasets to the smallest sample size. In repertoire overlap clustering, CDR3 amino acid sequences, but not nucleotide sequences, were matched to correct batch-related cross-sample contamination. TCRdb trimmed the raw reads at Q25, called clones with MiXCR and kept productive beta chains. Entries that share a CDR3 protein sequence are merged under the most common genes and DNA. TCRdb's processing, not the study's, gives the V and J calls here. Recorded for this sample are 430,000 or so distinct CDR3 sequences; approximately 42% of them occurred a single time. Jointly, the top ten make up around 8% of the sample.

From the germline V gene (reference sequence), CDR1 is DFQATT and CDR2 is SNEGSKA. The cysteine opens and the phenylalanine closes a CDR3 of 13 amino acids. The CDR3 DNA has 39 bases and is translated from base 1. Deletion took 0 bases off V and 11 bases off J, with a span of 16 bases between the germline ends. Recombination linked TRBV20-1 to TRBJ2-5, with the D gene uncertain. This receptor was taken from a girl aged 2 to 10 with multiple sclerosis. The sample comprised blood. The CDR3 region has the sequence CSAREGSSYGQYF. The base sequence is TGCAGTGCTAGAGAGGGCAGTTCCTACGGGCAGTACTTC.